Listed below are T cell receptor beta chains from one sample, sequenced in a study of T cell responses to AZD1222 COVID-19 vaccine. Data came from immunoSEQ multiplex PCR; TCRdb stores just in-frame clones and leaves some out. This table has approximately 140,000 clones, 90% to 95% appearing once. Sequenced material: peripheral blood, taken on day 0 of AZD1222 vaccination. The origin of the receptors is an adult in good health. CDR3s include the opening cysteine and the closing phenylalanine or tryptophan. D genes are given only for firm matches. Not all rows give a size; the values are once, few, many and, for expanded clones, a class.

V gene	clone size	J gene	D gene	CDR3 protein	CDR3 DNA
TRBV4-2	once	TRBJ2-6	.	CASSHGGIGANVLTF	TGTGCCAGCAGCCATGGGGGAATCGGGGCCAACGTCCTGACTTTC
TRBV27	.	TRBJ2-3	.	CASSYGLTDTQYF	TGTGCCAGCAGCTATGGGCTAACAGATACGCAGTATTTT
TRBV19	.	TRBJ1-3	TRBD1	CASSSRDSWNSGNTIYF	TGTGCCAGTAGTTCCCGGGACAGTTGGAACTCTGGAAACACCATATATTTT
TRBV5-1	.	TRBJ2-2	.	CASSLQRGELFF	TGCGCCAGCAGCTTGCAGCGCGGGGAGCTGTTTTTT
TRBV4-1	.	TRBJ2-1	TRBD2	CASSQQIAGGVYEQFF	TGCGCCAGCAGCCAGCAAATAGCGGGAGGTGTATATGAGCAGTTCTTC
TRBV29-1	.	TRBJ1-5	.	CSPPGHQFCQPQHF	TGCAGCCCCCCTGGTCATCAATTTTGTCAGCCCCAGCATTTT
TRBV18	.	TRBJ1-6	.	CASSPVGEDSPLHF	TGTGCCAGCTCACCTGTGGGAGAGGATTCACCCCTCCACTTT
TRBV4-1	once	TRBJ2-3	.	CATGSRVLGDTQYF	TGCGCCACCGGAAGCAGGGTTTTAGGAGATACGCAGTATTTT
TRBV27	.	TRBJ2-1	.	CASPPGQTYNEQFF	TGTGCCAGCCCGCCGGGACAAACTTACAATGAGCAGTTCTTC
TRBV5-1	.	TRBJ2-3	.	CASSSVAVDTQYF	TGCGCCAGCAGCTCTGTCGCGGTAGATACGCAGTATTTT
TRBV27	once	TRBJ1-5	TRBD1	CASSLSGQGAGQPQHF	TGTGCCAGCAGTTTATCCGGACAGGGGGCGGGTCAGCCCCAGCATTTT
TRBV7-9	once	TRBJ2-3	TRBD2	CASSWTSGESDTQYF	TGTGCCAGCAGCTGGACTAGCGGGGAGTCAGATACGCAGTATTTT
TRBV30	.	TRBJ1-3	.	CAWSGALSGNTIYF	TGTGCCTGGAGTGGGGCACTTTCTGGAAACACCATATATTTT
TRBV7-2	.	TRBJ2-3	.	CASSSDYISTDTQYF	TGTGCCAGCAGCTCGGACTACATCAGCACAGATACGCAGTATTTT
TRBV3-1/TRBV3-2	.	TRBJ2-5	.	CASSRQLRTQYF	TGTGCCAGCAGCCGACAGCTAAGGACCCAGTACTTC
TRBV27	once	TRBJ2-1	TRBD1	CASSPLYQTGLDEQFF	TGTGCCAGCAGTCCACTATACCAGACAGGGTTGGATGAGCAGTTCTTC
TRBV19	once	TRBJ1-1	.	CASSIRENTEAFF	TGTGCCAGTAGTATAAGGGAGAACACTGAAGCTTTCTTT
TRBV21-1	.	TRBJ1-4	.	CASSPDREGVATNEKLFF	TGTGCCAGCAGCCCCGATAGGGAGGGAGTAGCGACTAATGAAAAACTGTTTTTT
TRBV5-4	.	TRBJ1-1	.	CASSLSRASNTEAFF	TGTGCCAGCAGCTTAAGCCGCGCTTCCAACACTGAAGCTTTCTTT
TRBV14	.	TRBJ1-1	.	CASSRDYNTEAFF	TGTGCCAGCAGCCGGGACTATAATACTGAAGCTTTCTTT
TRBV19	.	TRBJ2-1	TRBD2	CASSIGLAGTNEQFF	TGTGCCAGTAGTATCGGACTAGCGGGGACCAATGAGCAGTTCTTC
TRBV4-2	.	TRBJ1-4	.	CASSHGAYATNEKLFF	TGTGCCAGCAGCCACGGGGCATATGCAACTAATGAAAAACTGTTTTTT
TRBV27	.	TRBJ2-2	TRBD2	CASSSAAGENTGELFF	TGTGCCAGCAGCTCGGCGGCGGGGGAAAACACCGGGGAGCTGTTTTTT
TRBV5-1	.	TRBJ1-2	.	CASSLVGEANYGYTF	TGCGCCAGCAGCTTGGTGGGAGAAGCTAACTATGGCTACACCTTC
TRBV11-3	.	TRBJ1-2	TRBD1	CASSGDRNYGYTF	TGTGCCAGCAGCGGGGACAGAAACTATGGCTACACCTTC
TRBV18	.	TRBJ2-3	TRBD1	CASLTGGTDTQYF	TGTGCCAGCTTGACAGGGGGCACAGATACGCAGTATTTT